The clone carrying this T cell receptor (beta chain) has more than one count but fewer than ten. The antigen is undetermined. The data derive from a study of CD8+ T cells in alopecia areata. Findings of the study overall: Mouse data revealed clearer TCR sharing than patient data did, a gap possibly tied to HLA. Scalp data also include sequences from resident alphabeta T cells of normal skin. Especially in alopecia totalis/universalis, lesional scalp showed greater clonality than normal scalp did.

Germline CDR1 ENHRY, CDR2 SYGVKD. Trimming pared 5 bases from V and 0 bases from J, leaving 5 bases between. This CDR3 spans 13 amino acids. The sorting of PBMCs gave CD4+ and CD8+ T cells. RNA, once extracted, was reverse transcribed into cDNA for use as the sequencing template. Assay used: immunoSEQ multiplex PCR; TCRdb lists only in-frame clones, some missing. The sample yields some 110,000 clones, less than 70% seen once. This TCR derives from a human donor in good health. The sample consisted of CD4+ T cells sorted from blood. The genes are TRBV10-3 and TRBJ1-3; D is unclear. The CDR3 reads CAISLNSGNTIYF. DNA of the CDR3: TGTGCCATCAGTCTGAACTCTGGAAACACCATATATTTT.